This T cell receptor beta chain was found in a study of blood T cells in healthy people across ages. Trimming at V came to 1 base and at J to 5 bases, leaving 5 bases not matched to a gene. Germline V lookup: CDR1 SQVTM, CDR2 ANQGSEA. This CDR3 has 15 residues. For the second PCR, which ran for about 6 to 12 cycles, a sample-barcoded 5' primer and a J-beta primer mix were used. MiXCR was run by TCRdb on the 5' RACE reads, yielding one entry per CDR3 protein. This table has some 890,000 distinct CDR3 sequences, approximately 32% appearing once. The same sample was also used in a study of T cells of mothers and their children.

Source material: blood. The source is a woman between 40 and 50 years old in good health. This rearrangement joins TRBV29-1 to TRBJ2-3; 11 bases match TRBD1. CDR3 sequence: CSVEGGQGAIDTQYF. For the CDR3, the DNA is TGCAGCGTTGAAGGAGGACAGGGGGCAATAGATACGCAGTATTTT.